The T cell receptor beta chain described here comes from a study of metastatic and nonmetastatic thyroid tumors. About the research overall: Peripheral blood and tumor or nodule samples from malignant and benign thyroid patients were compared. Findings and limits, study-wide: The study reportedly found significantly higher TCR beta diversity in malignant thyroid tumors than benign nodules, in blood and tumor.

By proportion, this clone is medium-sized. Its specificity is unknown. Authors' methods: CDR3 differences across clinicopathological groups were used to build a distant-metastasis classifier for papillary thyroid cancer. MiXCR was used by TCRdb to re-call the PCR reads. The V and J calls here are based on TCRdb, not the publication. The sample holds 49,000 or so clones, 20% to 25% seen once. CDR1 is GTSNPN, CDR2 SVGIG, per germline (reference sequence). The CDR3 runs to 13 residues. Trimming cost V 7 bases and J 0 bases; bases outside gene matches: 6. The entire patient cohort was treatment-naive prior to thyroid surgery.

Sample: blood. The sequence was obtained from a male donor with papillary thyroid cancer or a benign thyroid nodule (not recorded which). Some clones in this sample may be carry-over from other donors' samples. The V and J genes are TRBV30 and TRBJ2-7; TRBD1 aligns across 7 bases. The CDR3 DNA reads as TGTGCCTCACTCCGGGACAGCTCCTACGAGCAGTACTTC. Its protein is CASLRDSSYEQYF.